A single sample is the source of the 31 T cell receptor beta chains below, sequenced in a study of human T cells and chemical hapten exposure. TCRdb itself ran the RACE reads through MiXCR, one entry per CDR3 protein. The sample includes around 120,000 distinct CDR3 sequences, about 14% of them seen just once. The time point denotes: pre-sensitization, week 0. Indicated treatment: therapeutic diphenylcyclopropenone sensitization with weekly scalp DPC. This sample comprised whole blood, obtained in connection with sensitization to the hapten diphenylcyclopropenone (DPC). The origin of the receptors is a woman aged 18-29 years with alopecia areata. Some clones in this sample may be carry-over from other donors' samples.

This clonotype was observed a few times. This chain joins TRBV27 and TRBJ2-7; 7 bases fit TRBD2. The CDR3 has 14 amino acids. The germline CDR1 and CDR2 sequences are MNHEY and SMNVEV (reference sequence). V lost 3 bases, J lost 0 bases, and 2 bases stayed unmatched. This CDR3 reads CASSFRGVSYEQYF. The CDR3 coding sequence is TGTGCCAGCAGTTTCCGGGGGGTCTCCTACGAGCAGTACTTC.

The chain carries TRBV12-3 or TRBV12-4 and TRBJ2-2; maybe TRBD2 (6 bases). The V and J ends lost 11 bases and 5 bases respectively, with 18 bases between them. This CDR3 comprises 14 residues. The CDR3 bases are TGTGCCTCCCAAGGAGGGATGGGGACCGGGGAGCTGTTTTTT. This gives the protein CASQGGMGTGELFF.

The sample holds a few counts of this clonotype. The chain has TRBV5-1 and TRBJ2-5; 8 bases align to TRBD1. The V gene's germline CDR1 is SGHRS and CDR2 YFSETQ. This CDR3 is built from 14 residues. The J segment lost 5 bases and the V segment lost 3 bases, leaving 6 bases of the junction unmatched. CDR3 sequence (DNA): TGCGCCAGCAGCTCATCAGGGGGCGGGGAGACCCAGTACTTC. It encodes CASSSSGGGETQYF.

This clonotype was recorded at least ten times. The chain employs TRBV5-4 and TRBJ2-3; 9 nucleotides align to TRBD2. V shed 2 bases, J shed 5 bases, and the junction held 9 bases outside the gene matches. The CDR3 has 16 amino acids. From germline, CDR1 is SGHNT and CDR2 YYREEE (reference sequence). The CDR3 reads CASSFMFERGEDTQYF. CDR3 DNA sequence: TGTGCCAGCAGCTTTATGTTCGAGCGGGGGGAAGATACGCAGTATTTT.

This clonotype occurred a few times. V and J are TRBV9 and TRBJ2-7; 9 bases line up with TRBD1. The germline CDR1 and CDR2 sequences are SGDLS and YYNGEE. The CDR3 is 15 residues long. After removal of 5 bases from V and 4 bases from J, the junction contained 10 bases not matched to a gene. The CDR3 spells CASSRTGTGIYEQYF. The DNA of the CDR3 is TGTGCCAGCAGTCGTACCGGGACAGGGATTTACGAGCAGTACTTC.

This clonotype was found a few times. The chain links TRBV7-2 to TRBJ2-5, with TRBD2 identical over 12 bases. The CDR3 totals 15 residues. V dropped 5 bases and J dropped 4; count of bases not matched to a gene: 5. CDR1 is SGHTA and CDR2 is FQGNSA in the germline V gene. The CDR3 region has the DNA TGTGCCAGCAGCCGACCGACTAGCGGGGGAGAGACCCAGTACTTC. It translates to CASSRPTSGGETQYF.

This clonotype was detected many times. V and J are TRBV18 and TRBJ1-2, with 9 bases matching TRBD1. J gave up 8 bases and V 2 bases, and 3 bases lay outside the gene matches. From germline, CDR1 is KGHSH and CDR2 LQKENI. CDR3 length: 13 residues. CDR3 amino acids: CASSPGTGNGYTF. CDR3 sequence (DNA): TGTGCCAGCTCACCAGGGACAGGGAACGGCTACACCTTC.

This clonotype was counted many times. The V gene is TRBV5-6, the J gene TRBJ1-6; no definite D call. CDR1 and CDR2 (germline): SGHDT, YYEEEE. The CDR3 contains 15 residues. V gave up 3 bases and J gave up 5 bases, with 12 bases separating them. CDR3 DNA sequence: TGTGCCAGCAGCTCAGGACTCGTCAATAATTCACCCCTCCACTTT. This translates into CASSSGLVNNSPLHF.

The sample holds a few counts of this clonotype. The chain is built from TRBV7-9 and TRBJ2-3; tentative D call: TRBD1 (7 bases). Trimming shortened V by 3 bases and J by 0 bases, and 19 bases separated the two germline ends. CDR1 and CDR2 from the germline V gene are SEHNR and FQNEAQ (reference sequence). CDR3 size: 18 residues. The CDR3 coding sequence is TGTGCCAGCAGCTTTCCCCGGGGCCAGGGGGGAAGCACAGATACGCAGTATTTT. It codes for CASSFPRGQGGSTDTQYF.

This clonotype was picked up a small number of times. CDR3 DNA: TGTGCCAGTAGCACCCAGGGGTCGCCGGATACGCAGTATTTT. It specifies CASSTQGSPDTQYF. The chain is built from TRBV19 and TRBJ2-3; weak D call: TRBD1 (6 bases). There are 14 residues in the CDR3. V lost 6 bases to trimming and J lost 6 bases, with 16 bases between them. Per the germline V gene, CDR1 is LNHDA and CDR2 is SQIVND (reference sequence).

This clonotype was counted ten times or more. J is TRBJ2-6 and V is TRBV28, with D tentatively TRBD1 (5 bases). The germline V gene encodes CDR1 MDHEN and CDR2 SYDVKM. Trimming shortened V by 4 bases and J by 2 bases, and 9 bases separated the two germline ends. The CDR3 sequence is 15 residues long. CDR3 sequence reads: CASSSRETGANVLTF. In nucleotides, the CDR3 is TGTGCCAGCAGTTCCAGGGAAACTGGGGCCAACGTCCTGACTTTC.

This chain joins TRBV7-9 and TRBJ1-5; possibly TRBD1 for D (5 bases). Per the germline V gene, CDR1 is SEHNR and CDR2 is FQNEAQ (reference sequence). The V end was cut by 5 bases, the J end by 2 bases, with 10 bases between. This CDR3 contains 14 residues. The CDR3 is CASSTGGGNQPQHF. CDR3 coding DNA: TGTGCCAGCAGCACCGGGGGAGGCAATCAGCCCCAGCATTTT.

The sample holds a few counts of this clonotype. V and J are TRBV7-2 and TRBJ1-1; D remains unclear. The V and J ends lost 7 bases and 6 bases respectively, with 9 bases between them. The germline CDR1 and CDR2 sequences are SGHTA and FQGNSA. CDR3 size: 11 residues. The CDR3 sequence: CASTLFAEAFF. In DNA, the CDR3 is TGTGCCAGCACGCTATTCGCTGAAGCTTTCTTT.

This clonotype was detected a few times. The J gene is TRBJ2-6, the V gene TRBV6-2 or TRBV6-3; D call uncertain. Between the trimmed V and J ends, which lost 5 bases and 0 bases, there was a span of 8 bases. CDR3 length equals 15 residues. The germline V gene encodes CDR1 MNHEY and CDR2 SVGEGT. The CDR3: CASSVQNSGANVLTF. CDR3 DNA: TGTGCCAGCAGTGTCCAGAACTCTGGGGCCAACGTCCTGACTTTC.

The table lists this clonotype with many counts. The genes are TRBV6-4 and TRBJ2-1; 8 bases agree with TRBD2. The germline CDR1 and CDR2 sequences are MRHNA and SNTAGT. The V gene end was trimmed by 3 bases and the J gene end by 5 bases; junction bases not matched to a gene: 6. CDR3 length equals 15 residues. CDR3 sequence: CASSEAGEGNNEQFF. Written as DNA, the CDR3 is TGTGCCAGCAGTGAAGCGGGGGAGGGGAACAATGAGCAGTTCTTC.

The CDR3 DNA reads as TGTGCCAGCAGCCGAGTAGAGACAGCCCTCAATCAGCCCCAGCATTTT. Protein sequence: CASSRVETALNQPQHF. The chain carries TRBV7-9 and TRBJ1-5; a weak D match, TRBD1 (5 bases). This CDR3 is built from 16 residues. Germline V gives CDR1 SEHNR, CDR2 FQNEAQ (reference sequence). V lost 5 bases, J lost 3 bases, and 17 bases lay in between.

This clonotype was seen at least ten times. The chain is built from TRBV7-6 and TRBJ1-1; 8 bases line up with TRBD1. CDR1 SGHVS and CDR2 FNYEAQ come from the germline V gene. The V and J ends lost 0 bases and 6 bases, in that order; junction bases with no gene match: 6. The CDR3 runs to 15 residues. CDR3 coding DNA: TGTGCCAGCAGCTTAGCGATGGGACAGGAGTCTGAAGCTTTCTTT. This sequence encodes CASSLAMGQESEAFF.

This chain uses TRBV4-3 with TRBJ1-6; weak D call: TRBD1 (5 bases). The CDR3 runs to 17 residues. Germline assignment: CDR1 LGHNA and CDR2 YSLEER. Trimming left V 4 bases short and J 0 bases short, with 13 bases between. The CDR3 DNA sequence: TGCGCCAGCAGCCTTGGGACCCTCAGCTCCTATAATTCACCCCTCCACTTT. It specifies CASSLGTLSSYNSPLHF.

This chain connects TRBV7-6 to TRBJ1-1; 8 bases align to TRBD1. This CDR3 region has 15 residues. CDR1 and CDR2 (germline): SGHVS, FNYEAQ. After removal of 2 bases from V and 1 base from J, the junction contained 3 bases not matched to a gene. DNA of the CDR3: TGTGCCAGCAGCTTACGGGGACAGGCGAACACTGAAGCTTTCTTT. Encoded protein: CASSLRGQANTEAFF.

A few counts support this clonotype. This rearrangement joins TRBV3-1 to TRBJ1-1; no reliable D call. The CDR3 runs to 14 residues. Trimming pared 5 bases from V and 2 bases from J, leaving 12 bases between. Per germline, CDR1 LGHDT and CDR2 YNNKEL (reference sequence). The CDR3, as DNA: TGTGCCAGCAGCTTCACGACGTATAACACTGAAGCTTTCTTT. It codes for CASSFTTYNTEAFF. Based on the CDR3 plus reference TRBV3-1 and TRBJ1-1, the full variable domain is DTAVSQTPKYLVTQMGNDKSIKCEQNLGHDTMYWYKQDSKKFLKIMFSYNNKELIINETVPNRFSPKSPDKAHLNLHINSLELGDSAVYFCASSFTTYNTEAFFGQGTRLTVV.

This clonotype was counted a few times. For the CDR3, the DNA is TGCAGTGCTTCCTTTCCGGGACAGGAGTCCACAGATACGCAGTATTTT. Encoded protein: CSASFPGQESTDTQYF. The chain joins TRBV20-1 to TRBJ2-3; 8 bases align to TRBD1. The V gene end was trimmed by 5 bases and the J gene end by 2 bases; junction bases not matched to a gene: 12. In germline, CDR1 is DFQATT, CDR2 SNEGSKA (reference sequence). The CDR3 covers 16 residues.

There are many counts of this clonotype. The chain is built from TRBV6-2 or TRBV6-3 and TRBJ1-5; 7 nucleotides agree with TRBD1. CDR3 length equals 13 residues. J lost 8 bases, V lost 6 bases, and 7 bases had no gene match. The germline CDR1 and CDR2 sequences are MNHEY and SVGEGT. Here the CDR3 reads CASSFDREKPQHF. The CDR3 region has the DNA TGTGCCAGCAGCTTCGACAGGGAGAAGCCCCAGCATTTT.

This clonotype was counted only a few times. As DNA, the CDR3 is TGTGCCAGCAGCGGAACCGCGCCGGGACTAGTGGCCACCGGGGAGCTGTTTTTT. The encoded protein is CASSGTAPGLVATGELFF. The chain recombines TRBV7-8 with TRBJ2-2; 8 bases agree with TRBD2. Unmatched junction bases numbered 15, after V lost 5 bases and J lost 4 bases. The CDR3 is 18 amino acids. Looked up from germline, CDR1 is SGHVS and CDR2 is FQNEAQ.

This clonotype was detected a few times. CDR3 DNA sequence: TGTGCCAGCAGTCCTAATGCCGCTAGCGGGGGGAGAGAGACCCAGTACTTC. It yields the protein CASSPNAASGGRETQYF. This chain uses TRBV6-5 with TRBJ2-5; TRBD2 matches 11 bases. There are 17 residues in the CDR3. Germline CDR1 reads MNHEY; CDR2 reads SVGAGI. Unmatched junction bases numbered 12, after V lost 5 bases and J lost 4 bases.

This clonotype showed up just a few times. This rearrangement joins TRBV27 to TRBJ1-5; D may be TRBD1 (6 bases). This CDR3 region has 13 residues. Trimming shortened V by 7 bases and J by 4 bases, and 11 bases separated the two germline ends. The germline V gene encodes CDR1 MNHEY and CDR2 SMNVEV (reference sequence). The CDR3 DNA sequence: TGTGCCAGCATGGGGGGCTCGAATCAGCCCCAGCATTTT. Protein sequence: CASMGGSNQPQHF.

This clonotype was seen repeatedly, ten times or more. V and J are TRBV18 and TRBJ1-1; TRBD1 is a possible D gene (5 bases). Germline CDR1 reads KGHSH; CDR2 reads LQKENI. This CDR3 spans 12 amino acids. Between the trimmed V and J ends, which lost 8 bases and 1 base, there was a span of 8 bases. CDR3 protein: CASSQGNTEAFF. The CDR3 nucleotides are TGTGCCAGCAGCCAGGGGAACACTGAAGCTTTCTTT.

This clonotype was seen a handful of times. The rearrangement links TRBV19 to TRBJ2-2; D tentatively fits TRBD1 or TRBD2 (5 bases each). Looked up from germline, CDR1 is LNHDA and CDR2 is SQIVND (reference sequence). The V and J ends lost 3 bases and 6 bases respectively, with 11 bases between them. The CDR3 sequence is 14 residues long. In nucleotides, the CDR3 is TGTGCCAGTAGTATCCAGGGACGGTCCGGGGAGCTGTTTTTT. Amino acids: CASSIQGRSGELFF.

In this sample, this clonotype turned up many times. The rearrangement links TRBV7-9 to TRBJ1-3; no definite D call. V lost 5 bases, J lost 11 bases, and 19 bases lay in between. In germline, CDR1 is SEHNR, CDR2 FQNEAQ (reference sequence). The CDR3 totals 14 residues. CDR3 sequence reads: CASSLRLADGSIYF. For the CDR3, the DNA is TGTGCCAGCAGCCTGCGACTGGCGGACGGGTCCATATATTTT.

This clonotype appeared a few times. For the CDR3, the DNA is TGTGCCAGCAGCCCCTCCACGGGTGCCTCACCATTTTTTGGCTACACCTTC. Protein sequence: CASSPSTGASPFFGYTF. The chain couples TRBV7-6 to TRBJ1-2; no definite D call. V was clipped by 5 bases and J by 7 bases, with 26 bases between them. Germline CDR1 is SGHVS and CDR2 is FNYEAQ. The length of the CDR3 is 17 residues.

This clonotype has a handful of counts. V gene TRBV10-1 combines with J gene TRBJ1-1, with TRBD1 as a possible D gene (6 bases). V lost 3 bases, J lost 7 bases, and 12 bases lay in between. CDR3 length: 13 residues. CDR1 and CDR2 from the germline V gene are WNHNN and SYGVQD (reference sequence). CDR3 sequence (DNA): TGCGCCAGCAGTGAAGACAGGAGATTTGAAGCTTTCTTT. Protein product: CASSEDRRFEAFF.

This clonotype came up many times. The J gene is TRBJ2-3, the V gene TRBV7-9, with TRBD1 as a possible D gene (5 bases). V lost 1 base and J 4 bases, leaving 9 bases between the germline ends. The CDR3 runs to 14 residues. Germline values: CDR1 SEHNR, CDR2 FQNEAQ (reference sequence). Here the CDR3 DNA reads TGTGCCAGCAGCTTAGAGGCAGGGCCAGATACGCAGTATTTT. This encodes CASSLEAGPDTQYF. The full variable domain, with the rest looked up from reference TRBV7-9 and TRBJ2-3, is DTGVSQNPRHKITKRGQNVTFRCDPISEHNRLYWYRQTLGQGPEFLTYFQNEAQLEKSRLLSDRFSAERPKGSFSTLEIQRTEQGDSAMYLCASSLEAGPDTQYFGPGTRLTVL.